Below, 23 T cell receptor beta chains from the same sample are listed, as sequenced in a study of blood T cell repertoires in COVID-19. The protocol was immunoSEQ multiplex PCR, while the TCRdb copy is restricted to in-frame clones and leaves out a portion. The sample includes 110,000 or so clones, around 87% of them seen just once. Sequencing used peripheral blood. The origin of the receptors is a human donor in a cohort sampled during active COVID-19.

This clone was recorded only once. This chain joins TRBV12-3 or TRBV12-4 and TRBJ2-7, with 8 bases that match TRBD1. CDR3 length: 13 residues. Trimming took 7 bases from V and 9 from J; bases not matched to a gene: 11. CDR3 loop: CASTPDRVGRQYF. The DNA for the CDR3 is TGTGCCAGCACCCCGGACAGGGTGGGCAGGCAGTACTTC.

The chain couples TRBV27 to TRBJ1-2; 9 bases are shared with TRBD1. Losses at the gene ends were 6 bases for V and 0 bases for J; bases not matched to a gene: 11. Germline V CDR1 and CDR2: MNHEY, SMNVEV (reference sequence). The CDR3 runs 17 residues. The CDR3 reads CASSQRQGGITNYGYTF. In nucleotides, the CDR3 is TGTGCCAGCAGCCAGAGACAGGGGGGCATTACTAACTATGGCTACACCTTC.

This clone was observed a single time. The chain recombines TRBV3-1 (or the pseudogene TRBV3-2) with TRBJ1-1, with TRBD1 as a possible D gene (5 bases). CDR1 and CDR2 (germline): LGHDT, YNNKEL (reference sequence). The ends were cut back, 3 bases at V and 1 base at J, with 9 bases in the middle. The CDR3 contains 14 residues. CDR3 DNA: TGTGCCAGCAGCCAGGGACTCAGGAACACTGAAGCTTTCTTT. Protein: CASSQGLRNTEAFF.

The CDR3 DNA reads TGTGCCAGCAGTTTTTCCACCGGGACTAGGAGCGAGCAGTACTTC. Translating gives CASSFSTGTRSEQYF. The rearrangement links TRBV28 to TRBJ2-7; 8 bases agree with TRBD2. The CDR3 totals 15 residues. V gave up 3 bases and J gave up 6 bases; unmatched junction bases: 10. Germline V gene lookup returns CDR1 MDHEN and CDR2 SYDVKM.

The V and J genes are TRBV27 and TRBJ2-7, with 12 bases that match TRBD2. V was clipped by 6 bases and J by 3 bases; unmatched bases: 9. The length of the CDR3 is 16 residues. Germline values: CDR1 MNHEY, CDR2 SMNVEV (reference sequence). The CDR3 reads CASSALAGGLGYEQYF. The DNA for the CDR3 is TGTGCCAGCAGCGCTCTAGCGGGAGGGTTGGGCTACGAGCAGTACTTC.

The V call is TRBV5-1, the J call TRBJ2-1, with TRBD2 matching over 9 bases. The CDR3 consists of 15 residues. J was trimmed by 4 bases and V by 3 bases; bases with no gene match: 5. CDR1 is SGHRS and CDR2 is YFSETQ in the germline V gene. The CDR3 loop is CASSWLAGPYNEQFF. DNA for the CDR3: TGCGCCAGCAGCTGGCTAGCGGGGCCGTACAATGAGCAGTTCTTC.

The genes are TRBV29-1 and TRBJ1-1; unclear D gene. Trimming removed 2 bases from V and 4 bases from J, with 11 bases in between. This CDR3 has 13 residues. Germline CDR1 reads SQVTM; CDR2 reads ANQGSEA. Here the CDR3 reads CSVETDLVTEAFF. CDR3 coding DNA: TGCAGCGTTGAAACAGATCTGGTCACTGAAGCTTTCTTT.

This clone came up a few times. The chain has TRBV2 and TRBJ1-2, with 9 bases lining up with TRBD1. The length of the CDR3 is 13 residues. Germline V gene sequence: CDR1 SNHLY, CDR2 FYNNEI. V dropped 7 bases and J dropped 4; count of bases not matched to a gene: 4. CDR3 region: CASKGQGPYGYTF. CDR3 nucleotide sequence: TGTGCCAGCAAGGGACAGGGACCCTATGGCTACACCTTC.

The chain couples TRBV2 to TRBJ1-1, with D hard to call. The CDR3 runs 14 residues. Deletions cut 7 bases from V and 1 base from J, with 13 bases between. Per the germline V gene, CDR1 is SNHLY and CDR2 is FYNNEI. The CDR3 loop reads CASNPLRGNTEAFF. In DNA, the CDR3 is TGTGCCAGCAACCCCCTGCGGGGGAACACTGAAGCTTTCTTT.

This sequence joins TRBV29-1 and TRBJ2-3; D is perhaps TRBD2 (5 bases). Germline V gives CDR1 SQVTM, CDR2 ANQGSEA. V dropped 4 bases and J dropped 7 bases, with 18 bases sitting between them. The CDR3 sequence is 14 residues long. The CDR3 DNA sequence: TGCAGCGTTGTACCCTCGGCGGGTGAAAATACGCAGTATTTT. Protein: CSVVPSAGENTQYF.

CDR3: CASNRDGMTTEAFF. The CDR3 nucleotides are TGTGCCAGCAACCGAGATGGCATGACAACTGAAGCTTTCTTT. The V and J genes are TRBV7-9 and TRBJ1-1; no firm D call. Germline assignment: CDR1 SEHNR and CDR2 FQNEAQ (reference sequence). The V end was cut by 7 bases, the J end by 5 bases, with 17 bases between. There are 14 residues in the CDR3.

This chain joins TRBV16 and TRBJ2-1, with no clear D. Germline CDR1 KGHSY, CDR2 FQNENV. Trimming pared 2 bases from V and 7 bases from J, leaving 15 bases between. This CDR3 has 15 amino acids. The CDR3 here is CASSQVITRRNEQFF. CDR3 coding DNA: TGTGCCAGCAGCCAAGTAATTACGAGAAGAAATGAGCAGTTCTTC.

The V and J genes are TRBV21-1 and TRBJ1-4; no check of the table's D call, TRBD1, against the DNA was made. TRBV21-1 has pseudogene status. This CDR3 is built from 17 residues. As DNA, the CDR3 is TGTGCCAGCAGCAAATTGGGAGACAGGAAACTTAATGAAAAACTGTTTTTT. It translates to CASSKLGDRKLNEKLFF.

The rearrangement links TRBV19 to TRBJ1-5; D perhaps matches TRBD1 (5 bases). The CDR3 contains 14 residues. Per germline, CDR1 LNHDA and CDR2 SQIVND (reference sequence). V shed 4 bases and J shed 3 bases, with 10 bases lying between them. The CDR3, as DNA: TGTGCCAGTAGTACCGACAGTTTCAATCAGCCCCAGCATTTT. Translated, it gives CASSTDSFNQPQHF.

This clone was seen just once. As DNA, the CDR3 is TGTGCCAGCAGCCAAGGAATCAGCGGGAGCCTCCACGAGCAGTACTTC. As protein: CASSQGISGSLHEQYF. The chain combines TRBV14 with TRBJ2-7, with 8 nucleotides matching TRBD2. J was trimmed by 5 bases and V by 1 base; bases with no gene match: 10. The CDR3 has 16 residues. Germline CDR1 and CDR2: SGHDN and FVKESK.

The CDR3 reads CASSSTWSRAQETQYF. The DNA for the CDR3 is TGCGCCAGCAGCTCCACCTGGTCCAGGGCCCAAGAGACCCAGTACTTC. V is TRBV5-1 and J is TRBJ2-5, with D possibly matching TRBD1 (5 bases). The length of the CDR3 is 16 residues. With 3 bases removed from V and 1 base from J, the gap between germline ends came to 16 bases. In germline, CDR1 is SGHRS, CDR2 YFSETQ. The full variable domain, in which reference TRBV5-1 and TRBJ2-5 provide the parts outside the CDR3, is KAGVTQTPRYLIKTRGQQVTLSCSPISGHRSVSWYQQTPGQGLQFLFEYFSETQRNKGNFPGRFSGRQFSNSRSEMNVSTLELGDSALYLCASSSTWSRAQETQYFGPGTRLLVL.

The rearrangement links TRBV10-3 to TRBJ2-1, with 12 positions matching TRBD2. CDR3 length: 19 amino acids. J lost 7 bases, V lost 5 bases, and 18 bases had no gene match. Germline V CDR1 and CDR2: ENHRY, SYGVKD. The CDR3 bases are TGTGCCATCAGTTCCTCCTCAGGGCTAGCGGGAGGGTTCAGAAATGAGCAGTTCTTC. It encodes CAISSSSGLAGGFRNEQFF.

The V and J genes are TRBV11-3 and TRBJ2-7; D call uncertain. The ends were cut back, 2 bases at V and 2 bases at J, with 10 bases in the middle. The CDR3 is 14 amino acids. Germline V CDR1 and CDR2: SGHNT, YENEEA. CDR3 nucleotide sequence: TGTGCCAGCAGCTTATCGGTCCCACCCTACGAGCAGTACTTC. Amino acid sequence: CASSLSVPPYEQYF.

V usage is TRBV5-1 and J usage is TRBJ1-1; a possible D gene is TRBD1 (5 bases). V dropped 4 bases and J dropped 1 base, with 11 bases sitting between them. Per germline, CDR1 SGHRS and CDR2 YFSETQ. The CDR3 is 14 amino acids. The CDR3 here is CASSTGTANTEAFF. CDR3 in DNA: TGCGCCAGCAGCACCGGGACTGCGAACACTGAAGCTTTCTTT.

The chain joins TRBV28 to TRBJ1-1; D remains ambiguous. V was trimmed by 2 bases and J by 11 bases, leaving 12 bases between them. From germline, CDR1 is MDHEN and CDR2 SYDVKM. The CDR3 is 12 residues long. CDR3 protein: CASSLLASNAFF. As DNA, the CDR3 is TGTGCCAGCAGTTTACTGGCAAGTAATGCTTTCTTT. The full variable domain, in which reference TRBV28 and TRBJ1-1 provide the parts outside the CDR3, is DVKVTQSSRYLVKRTGEKVFLECVQDMDHENMFWYRQDPGLGLRLIYFSYDVKMKEKGDIPEGYSVSREKKERFSLILESASTNQTSMYLCASSLLASNAFFGQGTRLTVV.

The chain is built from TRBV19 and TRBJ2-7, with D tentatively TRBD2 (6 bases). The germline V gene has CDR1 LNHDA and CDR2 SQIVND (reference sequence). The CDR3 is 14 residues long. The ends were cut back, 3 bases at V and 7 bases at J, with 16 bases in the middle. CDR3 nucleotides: TGTGCCAGTAGTATCGTGGGGGGATCTGGGGAGCAGTACTTC. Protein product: CASSIVGGSGEQYF.

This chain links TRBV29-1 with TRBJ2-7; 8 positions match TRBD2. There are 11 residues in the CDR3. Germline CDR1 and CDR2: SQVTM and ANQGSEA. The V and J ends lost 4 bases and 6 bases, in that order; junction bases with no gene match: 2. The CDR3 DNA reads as TGCAGCGTTGGACTAGCGACCGAGCAGTACTTC. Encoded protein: CSVGLATEQYF.

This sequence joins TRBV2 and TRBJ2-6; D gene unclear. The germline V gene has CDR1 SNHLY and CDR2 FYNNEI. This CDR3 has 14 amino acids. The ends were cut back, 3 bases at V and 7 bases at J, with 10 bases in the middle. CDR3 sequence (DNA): TGTGCCAGCAGTGACAACCTAGTAGCCAACGTCCTGACTTTC. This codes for CASSDNLVANVLTF.